This TCR beta chain appears in the sequencing data of a study of T cells after somatic rescue of genetic block. This CDR3 is 15 amino acids long. Germline-derived CDR1 and CDR2 are MDHEN and SYDVKM. Trimming pared 4 bases from V and 6 bases from J, leaving 15 bases between. The method was immunoSEQ multiplex PCR; TCRdb's version includes in-frame clones alone and lacks a portion of them. The repertoire has under 150,000 clones, under 95% of them found once; the top ten carry approximately 1.4%. This clonotype originated in a woman under 30. The V call is TRBV28, the J call TRBJ2-2, with a tentative D call TRBD2 (5 bases). The sequencing sample was made of peripheral blood mononuclear cells (PBMCs). The CDR3 protein is CASSSQPTISGELFF. The CDR3, as DNA: TGTGCCAGCAGTTCCCAACCGACTATTTCCGGGGAGCTGTTTTTT.